This T cell receptor beta chain derives from a study of PD-1 blockade in classical Hodgkin lymphoma. Relapse was seen in all patients after autologous stem cell transplantation, and brentuximab vedotin exposure was variable. Study conclusions and caveats: Lower baseline TCR diversity was reported for newly diagnosed patients than for healthy donors. Whereas CD4+ TCR diversity had risen significantly by C4D1, CD8+ TCR diversity had not.

To note about this clone: Its antigen remains unidentified.

Germline lookup yields CDR1 SEHNR and CDR2 FQNEAQ (reference sequence). The CDR3 has 17 amino acids. Unmatched junction bases numbered 10, after V lost 5 bases and J lost 0 bases. Method: immunoSEQ multiplex PCR; TCRdb's copy keeps in-frame clones and lacks some. The sample contains about 23,000 clones, 71% of which appear only once. J is TRBJ1-2 and V is TRBV7-9; 9 nucleotides line up with TRBD1. The source is a human donor with classical Hodgkin lymphoma. The specimen was peripheral blood mononuclear cells (PBMCs), collected at baseline. CDR3 sequence: CASSPGGTGISNYGYTF. Written as DNA, the CDR3 is TGTGCCAGCAGCCCGGGAGGGACAGGGATCTCTAACTATGGCTACACCTTC.